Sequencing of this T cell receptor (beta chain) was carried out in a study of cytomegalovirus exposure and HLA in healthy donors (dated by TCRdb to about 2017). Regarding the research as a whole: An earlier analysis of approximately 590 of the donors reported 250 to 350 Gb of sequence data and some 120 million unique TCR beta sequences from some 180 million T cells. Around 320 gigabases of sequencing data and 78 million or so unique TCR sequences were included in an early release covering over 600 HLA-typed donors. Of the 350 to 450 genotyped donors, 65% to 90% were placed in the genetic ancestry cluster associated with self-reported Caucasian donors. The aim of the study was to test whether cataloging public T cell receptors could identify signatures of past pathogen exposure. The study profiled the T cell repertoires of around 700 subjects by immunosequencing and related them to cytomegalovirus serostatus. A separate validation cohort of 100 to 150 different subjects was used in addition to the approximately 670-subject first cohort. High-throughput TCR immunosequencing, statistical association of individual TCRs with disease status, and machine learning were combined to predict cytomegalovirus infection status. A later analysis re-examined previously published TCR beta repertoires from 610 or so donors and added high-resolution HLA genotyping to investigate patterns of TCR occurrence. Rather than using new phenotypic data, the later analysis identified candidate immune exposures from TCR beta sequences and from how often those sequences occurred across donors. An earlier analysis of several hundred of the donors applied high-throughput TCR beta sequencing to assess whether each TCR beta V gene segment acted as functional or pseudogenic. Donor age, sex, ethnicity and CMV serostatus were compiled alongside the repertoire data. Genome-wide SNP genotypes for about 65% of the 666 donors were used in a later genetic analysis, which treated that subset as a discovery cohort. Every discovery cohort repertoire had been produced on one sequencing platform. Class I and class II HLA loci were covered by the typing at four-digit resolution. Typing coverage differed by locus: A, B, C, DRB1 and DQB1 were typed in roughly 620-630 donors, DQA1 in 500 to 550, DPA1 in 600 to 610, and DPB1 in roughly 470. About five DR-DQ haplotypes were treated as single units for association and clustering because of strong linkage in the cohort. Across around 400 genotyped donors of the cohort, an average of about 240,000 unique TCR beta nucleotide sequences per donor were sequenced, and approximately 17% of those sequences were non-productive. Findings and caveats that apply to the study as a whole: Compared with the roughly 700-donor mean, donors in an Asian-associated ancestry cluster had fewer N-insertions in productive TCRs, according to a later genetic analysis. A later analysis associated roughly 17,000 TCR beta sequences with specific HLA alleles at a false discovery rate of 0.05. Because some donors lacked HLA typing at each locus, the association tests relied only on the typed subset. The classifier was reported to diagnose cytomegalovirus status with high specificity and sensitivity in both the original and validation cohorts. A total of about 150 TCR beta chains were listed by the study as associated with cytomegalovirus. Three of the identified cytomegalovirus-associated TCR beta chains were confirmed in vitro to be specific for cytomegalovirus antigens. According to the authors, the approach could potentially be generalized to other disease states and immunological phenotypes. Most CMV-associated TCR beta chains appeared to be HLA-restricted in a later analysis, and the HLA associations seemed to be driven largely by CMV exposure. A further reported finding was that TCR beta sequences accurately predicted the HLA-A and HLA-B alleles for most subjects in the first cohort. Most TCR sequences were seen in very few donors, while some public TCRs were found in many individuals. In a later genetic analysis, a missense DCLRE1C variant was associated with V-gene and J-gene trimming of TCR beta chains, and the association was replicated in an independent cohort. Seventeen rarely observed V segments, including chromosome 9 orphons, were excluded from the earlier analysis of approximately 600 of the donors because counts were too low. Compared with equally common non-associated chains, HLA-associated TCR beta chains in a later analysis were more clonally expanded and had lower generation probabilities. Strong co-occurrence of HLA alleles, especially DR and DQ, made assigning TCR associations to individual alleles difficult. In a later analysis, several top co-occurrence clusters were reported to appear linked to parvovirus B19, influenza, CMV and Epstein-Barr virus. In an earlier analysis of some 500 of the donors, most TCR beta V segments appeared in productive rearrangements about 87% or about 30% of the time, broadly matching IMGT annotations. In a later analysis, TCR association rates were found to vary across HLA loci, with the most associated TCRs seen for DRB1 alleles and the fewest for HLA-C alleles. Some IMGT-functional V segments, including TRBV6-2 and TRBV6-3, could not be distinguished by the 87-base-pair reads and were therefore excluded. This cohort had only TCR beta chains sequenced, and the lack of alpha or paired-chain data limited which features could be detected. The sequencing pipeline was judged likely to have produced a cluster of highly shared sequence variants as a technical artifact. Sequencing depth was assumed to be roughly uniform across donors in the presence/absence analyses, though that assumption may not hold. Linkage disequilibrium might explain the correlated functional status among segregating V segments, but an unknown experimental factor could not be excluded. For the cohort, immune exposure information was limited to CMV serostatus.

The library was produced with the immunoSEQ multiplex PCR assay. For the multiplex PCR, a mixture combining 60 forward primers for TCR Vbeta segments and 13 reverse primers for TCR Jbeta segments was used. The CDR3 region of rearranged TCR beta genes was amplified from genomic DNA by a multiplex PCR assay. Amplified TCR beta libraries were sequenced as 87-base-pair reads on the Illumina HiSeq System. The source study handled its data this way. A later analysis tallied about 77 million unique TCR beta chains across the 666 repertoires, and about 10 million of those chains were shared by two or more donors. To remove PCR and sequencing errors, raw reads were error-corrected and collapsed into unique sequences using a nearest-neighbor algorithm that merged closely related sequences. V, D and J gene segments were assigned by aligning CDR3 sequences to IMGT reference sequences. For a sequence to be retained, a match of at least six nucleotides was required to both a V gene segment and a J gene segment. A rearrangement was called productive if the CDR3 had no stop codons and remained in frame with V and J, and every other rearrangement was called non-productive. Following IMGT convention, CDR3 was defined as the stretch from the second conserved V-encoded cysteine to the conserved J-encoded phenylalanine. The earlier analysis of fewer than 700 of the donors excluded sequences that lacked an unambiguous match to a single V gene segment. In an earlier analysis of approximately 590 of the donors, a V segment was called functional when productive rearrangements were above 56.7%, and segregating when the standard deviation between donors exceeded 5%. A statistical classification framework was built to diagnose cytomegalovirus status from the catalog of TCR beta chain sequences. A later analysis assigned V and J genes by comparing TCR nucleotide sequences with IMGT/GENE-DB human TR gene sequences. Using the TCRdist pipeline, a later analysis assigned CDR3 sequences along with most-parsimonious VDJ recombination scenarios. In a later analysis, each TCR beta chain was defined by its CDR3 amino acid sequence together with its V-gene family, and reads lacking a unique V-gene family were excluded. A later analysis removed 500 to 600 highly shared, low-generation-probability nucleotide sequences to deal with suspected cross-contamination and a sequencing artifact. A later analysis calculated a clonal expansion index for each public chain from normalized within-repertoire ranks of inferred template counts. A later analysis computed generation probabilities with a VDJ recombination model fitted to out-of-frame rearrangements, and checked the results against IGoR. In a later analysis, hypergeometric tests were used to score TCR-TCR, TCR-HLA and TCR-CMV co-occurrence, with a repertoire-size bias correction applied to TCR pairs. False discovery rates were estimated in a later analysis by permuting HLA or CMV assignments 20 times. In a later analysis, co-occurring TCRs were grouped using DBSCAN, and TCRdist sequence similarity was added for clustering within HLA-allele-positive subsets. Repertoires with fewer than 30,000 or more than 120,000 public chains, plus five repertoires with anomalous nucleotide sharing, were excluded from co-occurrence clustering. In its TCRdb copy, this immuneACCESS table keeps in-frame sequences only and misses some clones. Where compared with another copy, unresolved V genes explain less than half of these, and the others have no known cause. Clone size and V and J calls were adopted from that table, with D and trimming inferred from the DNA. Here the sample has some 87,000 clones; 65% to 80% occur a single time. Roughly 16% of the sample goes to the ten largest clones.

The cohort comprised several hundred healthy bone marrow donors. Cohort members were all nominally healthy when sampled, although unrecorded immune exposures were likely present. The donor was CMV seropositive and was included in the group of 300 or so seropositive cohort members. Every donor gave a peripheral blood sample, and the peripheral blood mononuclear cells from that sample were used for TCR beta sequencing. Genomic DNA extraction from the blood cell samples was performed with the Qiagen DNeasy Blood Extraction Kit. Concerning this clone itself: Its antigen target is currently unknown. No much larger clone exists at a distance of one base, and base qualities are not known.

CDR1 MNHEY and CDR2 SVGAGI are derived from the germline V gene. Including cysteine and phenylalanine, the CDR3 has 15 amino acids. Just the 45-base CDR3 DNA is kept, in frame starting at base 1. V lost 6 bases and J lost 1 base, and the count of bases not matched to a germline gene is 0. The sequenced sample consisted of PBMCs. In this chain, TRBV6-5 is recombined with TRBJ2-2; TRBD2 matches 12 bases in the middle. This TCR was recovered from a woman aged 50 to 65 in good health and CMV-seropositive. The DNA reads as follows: TGTGCCAGCAGGGGACTAGCGGGGAACACCGGGGAGCTGTTTTTT. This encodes CASRGLAGNTGELFF.